The present T cell receptor (beta chain) was sequenced within a study of cytomegalovirus exposure and HLA in healthy donors. This clone was counted between two and nine times. Trimming left V 3 bases short and J 2 bases short, with 19 bases between. CDR3 length: 17 amino acids. Looked up from germline, CDR1 is SGHTA and CDR2 is FQGNSA. Use of 60 Vbeta and 13 Jbeta primers characterized the PCR. Here immunoSEQ multiplex PCR was the method, and the copy in TCRdb shows in-frame clones only, minus some. The table shows some 130,000 clones, with approximately 85% occurring only once. Sequencing used PBMCs. This rearrangement joins TRBV7-2 to TRBJ2-5; D may be TRBD2 (7 bases). This TCR came from a woman between 45 and 65 years old in good health and CMV-seropositive. Here the CDR3 DNA reads TGTGCCAGCAGCTTCAGGGGCGGGAGTTCGGGGCAAGAGACCCAGTACTTC. It codes for CASSFRGGSSGQETQYF.